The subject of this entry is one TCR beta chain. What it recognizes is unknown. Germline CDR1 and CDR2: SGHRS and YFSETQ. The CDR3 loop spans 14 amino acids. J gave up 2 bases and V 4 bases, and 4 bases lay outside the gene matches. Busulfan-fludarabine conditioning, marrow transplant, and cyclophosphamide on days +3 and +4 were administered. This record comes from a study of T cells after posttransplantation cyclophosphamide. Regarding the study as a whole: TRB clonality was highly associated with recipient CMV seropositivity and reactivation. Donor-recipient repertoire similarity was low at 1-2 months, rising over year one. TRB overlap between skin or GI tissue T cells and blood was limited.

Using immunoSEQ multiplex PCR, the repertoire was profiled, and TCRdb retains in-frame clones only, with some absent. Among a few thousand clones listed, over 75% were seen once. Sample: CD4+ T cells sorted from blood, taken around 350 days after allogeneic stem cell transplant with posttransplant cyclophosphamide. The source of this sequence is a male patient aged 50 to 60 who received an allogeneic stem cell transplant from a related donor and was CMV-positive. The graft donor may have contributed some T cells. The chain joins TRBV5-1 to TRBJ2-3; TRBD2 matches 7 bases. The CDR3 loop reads CASSLGGNTDTQYF. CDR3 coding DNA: TGCGCCAGCAGCCTCGGGGGGAACACAGATACGCAGTATTTT.